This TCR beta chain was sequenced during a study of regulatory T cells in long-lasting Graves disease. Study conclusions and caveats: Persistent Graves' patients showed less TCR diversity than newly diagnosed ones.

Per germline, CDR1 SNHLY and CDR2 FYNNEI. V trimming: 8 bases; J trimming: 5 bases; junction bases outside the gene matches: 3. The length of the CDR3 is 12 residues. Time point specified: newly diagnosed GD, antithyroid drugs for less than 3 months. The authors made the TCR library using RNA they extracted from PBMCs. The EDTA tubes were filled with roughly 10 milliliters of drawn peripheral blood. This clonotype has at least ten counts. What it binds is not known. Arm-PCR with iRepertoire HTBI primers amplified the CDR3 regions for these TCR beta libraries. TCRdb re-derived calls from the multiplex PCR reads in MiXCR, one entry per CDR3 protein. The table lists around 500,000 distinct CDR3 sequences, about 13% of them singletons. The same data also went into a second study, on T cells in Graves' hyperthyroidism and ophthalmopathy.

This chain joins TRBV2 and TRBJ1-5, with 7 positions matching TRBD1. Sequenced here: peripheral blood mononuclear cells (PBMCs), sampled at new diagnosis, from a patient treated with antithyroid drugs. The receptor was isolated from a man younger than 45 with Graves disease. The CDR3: CASGRGHQPQHF. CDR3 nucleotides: TGTGCCAGCGGTAGGGGGCATCAGCCCCAGCATTTT.